This TCR beta chain stems from a study of blood T cell repertoires in COVID-19. In the study overall: Acute and convalescent COVID-19 specimens originated in the United States, Italy and Spain. T cells, B-cell-depleted T cells, or PBMCs provided the cDNA or gDNA that served as material.

The CDR3 is 13 residues long. The germline V gene has CDR1 SEHNR and CDR2 FQNEAQ (reference sequence). Trimming stripped 8 bases from V and 4 bases from J, with 14 bases between. Original processing notes: Reference gene primer amplification gave estimated nucleated cell counts. The repertoire was sequenced with immunoSEQ multiplex PCR; TCRdb's copy has only in-frame clones and lacks some. D and trimming come from the DNA, and the V and J calls and clone size come from that table. The sample yields roughly 42,000 clones, about nine tenths seen once. The sample taken for sequencing was peripheral blood. This chain uses TRBV7-9 with TRBJ1-2, with D perhaps TRBD1 (5 bases). This sequence was found in a human donor in a cohort sampled during active COVID-19. CDR3 loop: CASASPGVYGYTF. The CDR3 DNA follows: TGTGCCAGCGCCTCCCCGGGGGTCTATGGCTACACCTTC.